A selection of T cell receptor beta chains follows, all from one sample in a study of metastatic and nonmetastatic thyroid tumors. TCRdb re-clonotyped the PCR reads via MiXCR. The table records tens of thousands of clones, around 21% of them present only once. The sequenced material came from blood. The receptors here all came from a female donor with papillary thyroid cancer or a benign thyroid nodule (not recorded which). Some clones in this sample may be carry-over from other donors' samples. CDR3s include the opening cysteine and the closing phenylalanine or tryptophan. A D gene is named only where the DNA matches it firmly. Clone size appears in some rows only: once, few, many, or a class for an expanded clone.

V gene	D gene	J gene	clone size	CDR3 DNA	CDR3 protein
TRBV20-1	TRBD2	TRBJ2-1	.	TGCAGTGCAGTCGGGGGGGGCAGGTACAATGAGCTGTTCTTC	CSAVGGGRYNELFF
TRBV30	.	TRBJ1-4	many	TGTGCCTCGCCACAGGCCAACGAAAAACTGTTTTTT	CASPQANEKLFF
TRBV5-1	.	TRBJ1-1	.	TGTGCCATCTCATGGCCTGGGGGCACTGAAGCTTTCTTT	CAISWPGGTEAFF
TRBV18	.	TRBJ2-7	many	TGTGCCAGCTCATTCACCTACGAGCAGTACTTC	CASSFTYEQYF
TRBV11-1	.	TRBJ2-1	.	TGTGCAAGCAGACATGGACTGGACAATGAGCAGTTCTTC	CASRHGLDNEQFF
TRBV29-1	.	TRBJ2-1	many	TGCAGCGTTGATGAGGGGGGGACCGGCAATGAGCAGTTCTTC	CSVDEGGTGNEQFF
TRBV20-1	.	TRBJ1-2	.	TGCAGCGCCATACGGTCAATCGACGATTGCTACACCTTC	CSAIRSIDDCYTF
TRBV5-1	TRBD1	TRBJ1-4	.	TGCGCCAGCAGCTCGACAGGGGGCGCATCTGAAGAACTGTTTTTT	CASSSTGGASEELFF
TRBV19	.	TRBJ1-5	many	TGTGCCAGTAGGAACCGGGATAAAGGCAATCAGCCCCAGCATTTT	CASRNRDKGNQPQHF
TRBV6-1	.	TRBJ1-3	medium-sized	TGTGCCAGCAGTGCGTCGACGGCTGGAAACACCATATATTTT	CASSASTAGNTIYF
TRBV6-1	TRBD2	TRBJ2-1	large	TGTGCCAGCAGTGATGGAGCGGGAGGTGTCAATGAGCAGTTCTTC	CASSDGAGGVNEQFF
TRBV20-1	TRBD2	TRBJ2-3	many	TGCAGCGTCGCGGGGGGCGGGGGGACAGATACGCAGTATTTT	CSVAGGGGTDTQYF
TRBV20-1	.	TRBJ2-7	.	TGCAGTGCCTTAAGCATGGACAGCTACGAGCAGTACTTC	CSALSMDSYEQYF
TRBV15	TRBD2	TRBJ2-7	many	TGTGCCACCAGCAGAGATATAGCGGGAGTCCAGGAGCAGTACTTC	CATSRDIAGVQEQYF
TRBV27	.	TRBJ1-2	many	TGTGCCAGCAGTTATCGGGGGCCTAAGGATGGCTACACCTTC	CASSYRGPKDGYTF
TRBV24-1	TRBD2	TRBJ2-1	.	TGTGCCACCAGTGCCCTAGCGGGAGTAGGCGCCAATGAGCAGTTCTTC	CATSALAGVGANEQFF
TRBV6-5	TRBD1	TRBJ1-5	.	TGTGCCAGCAGTTACTCGATAATGGGACAGGGGGCGAATCAGCCCCAGCATTTT	CASSYSIMGQGANQPQHF
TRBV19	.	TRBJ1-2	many	TGTGCCAGTAGTATTCTGACGGAAAACTATGGCTACACCTTC	CASSILTENYGYTF
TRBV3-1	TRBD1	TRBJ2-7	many	TGTGCCAGCAGCCCTCGACAGGGCTCCTACGAGCAGTACTTC	CASSPRQGSYEQYF
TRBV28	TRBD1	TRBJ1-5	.	TGTGCCAGCACCCTTGGGCCAGGGGGCAATCGGCCCCAGCATTTT	CASTLGPGGNRPQHF
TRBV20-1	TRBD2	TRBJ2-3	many	TGCAGTGCTAGTTCTAGCGGGAGCACAGATACGCAGTATTTT	CSASSSGSTDTQYF
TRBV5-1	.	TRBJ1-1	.	TGCGCCAGCAGCTCCGTGACAGTCCCGGGGGCTGAAGCTTTCTTT	CASSSVTVPGAEAFF
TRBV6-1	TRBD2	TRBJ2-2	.	TGTGCCAGCAGCTCCGGGACTAGCGTGAACACCGGGGAGCTGTTTTTT	CASSSGTSVNTGELFF
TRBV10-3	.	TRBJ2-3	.	TGTGCCATCAGTGCCGGGATGCTGGCCGATACGCAGTATTTT	CAISAGMLADTQYF
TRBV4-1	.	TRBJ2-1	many	TGCGCCAGCAGCCAAGCTCCATCCCCGGCCCCCAGTGAGCAGTTCTTC	CASSQAPSPAPSEQFF
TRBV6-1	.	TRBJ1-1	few	TGTGCCAGCGCTGGACATCCGAACACTGAAGCTTTCTTT	CASAGHPNTEAFF
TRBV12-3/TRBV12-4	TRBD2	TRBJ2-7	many	TGTGCCAGCAGTCGGTCTAGCGGGAGCGACGAGCAGTGCTTC	CASSRSSGSDEQCF
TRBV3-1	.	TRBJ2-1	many	TGTGCCAGCAGCGATAATGGGGGTAGCTACAATGAGCAGTTCTTC	CASSDNGGSYNEQFF
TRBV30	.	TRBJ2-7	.	TGTGCCTGGAGCTCGGGGTACGAGCAGTACTTC	CAWSSGYEQYF
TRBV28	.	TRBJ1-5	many	TGTGCCTCTAAAGGGGGGGGTAGTCAGCCCCAGCATTTT	CASKGGGSQPQHF
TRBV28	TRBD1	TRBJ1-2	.	TGTGCCAGCAGTATGGGGGACAGTAATAAGTATGGCTACACCTTC	CASSMGDSNKYGYTF
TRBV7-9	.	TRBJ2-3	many	TGTGCCAGCAGCTTGTTGGGCGATACGCAGTATTTT	CASSLLGDTQYF
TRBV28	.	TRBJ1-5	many	TGTGCCAGCAGGTCCCGACCGGGACCCCCAGGCCCGGATGGCAATCAGCCCCAGCATTTT	CASRSRPGPPGPDGNQPQHF
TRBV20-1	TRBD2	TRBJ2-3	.	TGCAGTGCTAGAGTTTCCCCTACTAGCGGGATTAGTCTCTCGTCCGCAGATACGCAGTATTTT	CSARVSPTSGISLSSADTQYF
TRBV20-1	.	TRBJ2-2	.	TGCAGTGCTAGAGTCGGGGGCAACACCGGGGAGCTGTTTTTT	CSARVGGNTGELFF
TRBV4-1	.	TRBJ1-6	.	TGCGCCGGCATCCAAGATCAGTGGGGGTCACCCCTCCACTTT	CAGIQDQWGSPLHF
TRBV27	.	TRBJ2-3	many	TGTGCCAGCAGTCCGGGACATTTAAACACAGATACGCAGTATTTT	CASSPGHLNTDTQYF
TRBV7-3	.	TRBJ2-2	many	TGTGCCAGCAGCCCACAGGGAAGCACCGGGGAGCTGTTTTTT	CASSPQGSTGELFF
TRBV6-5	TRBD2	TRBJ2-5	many	TGTGCCAGCAGTTACTCCCCCACGAGCGGGGAAGAGACCCAGTACTTC	CASSYSPTSGEETQYF
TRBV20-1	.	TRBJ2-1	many	TGCAGTGCTAGCGGGAATGTAAACAATGAGCAGTTCTTC	CSASGNVNNEQFF
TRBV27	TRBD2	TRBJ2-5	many	TGTGCCAGCAGTTTAAACGGCGGGAGCTGGGAGACCCAGTACTTC	CASSLNGGSWETQYF
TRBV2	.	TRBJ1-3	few	TGTGCCAGCAGTGTTGGCAGCAGGTTATCTGGAAACACCATATATTTT	CASSVGSRLSGNTIYF
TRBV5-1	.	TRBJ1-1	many	TGCGCCAGCAGCTTGGGGCTACGTGAGAACACTGAAGCTTTCTTT	CASSLGLRENTEAFF
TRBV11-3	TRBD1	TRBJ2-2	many	TGTGCCAGCAGCCCCGGCCAGGGGGCTAGCACCGGGGAGCTGTTTTTT	CASSPGQGASTGELFF
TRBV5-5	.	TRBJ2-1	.	TGTGCCAGCAGCTTGGTCAGTGACTCCTACAATGAGCAGTTCTTC	CASSLVSDSYNEQFF
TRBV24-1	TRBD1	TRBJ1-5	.	TGTGCCACCAGTGATTTGTCCGGGACAGCTAGCAATCAGCCCCAGCATTTT	CATSDLSGTASNQPQHF
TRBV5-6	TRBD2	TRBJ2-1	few	TGTGCCAGCAGCTTCTGGGGGAGGGATAATGAGCAGTTCTTC	CASSFWGRDNEQFF
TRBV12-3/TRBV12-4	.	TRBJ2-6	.	TGTGCCAGCAAATTTACCTCTGGGGCCAACGTCCTTACTTTC	CASKFTSGANVLTF
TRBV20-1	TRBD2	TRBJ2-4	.	TGCAGTGCTAGAGATCTTACTAGCGGGACCAAAAACATTCAGTACTTC	CSARDLTSGTKNIQYF
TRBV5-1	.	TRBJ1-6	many	TGCGCCAGCAGCGAATCGCAGGGACCTAATTCACCCCTCCACTTT	CASSESQGPNSPLHF
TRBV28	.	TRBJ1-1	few	TGTGCCACCGGCCCGGGGAGACTCAACACTGAAGCTTTCTTT	CATGPGRLNTEAFF
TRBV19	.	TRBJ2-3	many	TGTGCCAGTAGTATAGTCCCCGGAATATACCGCACAGATACGCAGTATTTT	CASSIVPGIYRTDTQYF
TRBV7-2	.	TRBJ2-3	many	TGTGCCAGCAGCCTGGACCACACAGATACGCAGTATTTT	CASSLDHTDTQYF
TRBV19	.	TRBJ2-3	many	TGTGAGGGAGCAGATACGCAGTATTTT	CEGADTQYF